The rows below give T cell receptor beta chains drawn from one sample of a study of T cell repertoires in cytomegalovirus infection. One entry per CDR3 protein, called by TCRdb with MiXCR from the reads. The sample includes 230,000 or so distinct CDR3 sequences, approximately 15% seen only once; the top ten take less than 50%. Source material: CD8+ T cells from PBMCs. The receptors shown here come from a human donor in good health (CMV status not recorded). Some clones in this sample may be carry-over from other donors' samples. The CDR3 runs from the conserved cysteine through the conserved F or W. D genes are given only for firm matches. Not all rows give a size; the values are once, few, many and, for expanded clones, a class.

clone_size j_call v_call d_call cdr3_nt cdr3_aa
. TRBJ1-4 TRBV6-8 . TGTGCCAGCAGTCCCCAGACGGGACTGAATGAAAAACTGTTTTTT CASSPQTGLNEKLFF
few TRBJ2-7 TRBV11-2 . TGTGCCAGCAGCTTTGGGGGGGGCGGACCCTACGAGCAGTACTTC CASSFGGGGPYEQYF
few TRBJ2-7 TRBV7-9 . TGTGCCAGCAGCCGGGGCGGCAGCATCTACGAGCAGTACTTC CASSRGGSIYEQYF
. TRBJ2-1 TRBV29-1 . TGCAGCGTGACAGAGTACAATGAGCAGTTCTTC CSVTEYNEQFF
many TRBJ2-5 TRBV7-2 . TGTGCCAGCAGCTTAGCGCCAGGGCCCCAAGAGACCCAGTACTTC CASSLAPGPQETQYF
few TRBJ2-5 TRBV7-9 . TGTGCCAGCAGCTCCTCGGAATCAGGGGTTTCAGAGACCCAGTACTTC CASSSSESGVSETQYF
many TRBJ2-1 TRBV6-1 . TGTGCCAGCAGAGAATTTATCGAGGGGTATGAGCAGTTCTTC CASREFIEGYEQFF
. TRBJ2-3 TRBV27 . TGTGCCAGCAGTTTGTACTTCAAAGGAGGAGATACGCAGTATTTT CASSLYFKGGDTQYF
. TRBJ1-5 TRBV20-1 . TGCAGTGCCGATAGACCCCAGGGGATAATCAATCAGCCCCAGCATTTT CSADRPQGIINQPQHF
few TRBJ2-2 TRBV29-1 . TGCAGCGTTGTAGGGGCGGGGCGGGACACCGGGGAGCTGTTTTTT CSVVGAGRDTGELFF
few TRBJ2-2 TRBV12-5 TRBD1 TGTGCTAGTGGTTCAAACTCCCAGGGGGTAGACACCGGGGAGCTGTTTTTT CASGSNSQGVDTGELFF
few TRBJ2-5 TRBV12-3/TRBV12-4 . TGTGCCAGCAGTCTCCGAACCAGACAAGAGACCCAGTACTTC CASSLRTRQETQYF
many TRBJ2-7 TRBV28 TRBD1 TGTGCCAGCAGTTTCCCGATGGTCGGGACCGGGACAGGGGACGACGAGCAGTACTTC CASSFPMVGTGTGDDEQYF
many TRBJ1-2 TRBV4-1 . TGCGCCAGCAGCCAAGTGGTAGGCAACTCTAACTATGGCTACACCTTC CASSQVVGNSNYGYTF
. TRBJ2-5 TRBV7-9 . TGTGCCAGCTCCGACTCCGGGTCACAAGAGACCCAGTACTTC CASSDSGSQETQYF
once TRBJ1-2 TRBV12-5 . TGTTCTAGTGAAGTTCCACGGGATCAACACAACTATGGCTACACCTTC CSSEVPRDQHNYGYTF
. TRBJ1-2 TRBV13 . TGTGCCAGCAGCTTAGGCAATCTCAGAACCTCTTACTATGGCTACACCTTC CASSLGNLRTSYYGYTF
few TRBJ2-1 TRBV14 TRBD1 TGTGCCAGCACCGAGGGGACAGGGAATGAGCAGTTCTTC CASTEGTGNEQFF
many TRBJ2-7 TRBV28 TRBD2 TGTGCCAGCAGTCCCGGACTAGGGAGAGGACTCTACGAGCAGTACTTC CASSPGLGRGLYEQYF
. TRBJ2-5 TRBV10-3 . TGTGCCATCAGTGAGGACGGGGCCGTCCCAGAGACCCAGTACTTC CAISEDGAVPETQYF
many TRBJ2-7 TRBV11-2 TRBD1 TGTGCCAGCAGCTTACCGACAGGGACGGTCTACGAGCAGTACTTC CASSLPTGTVYEQYF
many TRBJ2-7 TRBV28 . TGTGCCAGCAGTGGCGGGGTACTAAATCTCTCCTACGAGCAGTACTTC CASSGGVLNLSYEQYF
many TRBJ2-3 TRBV12-5 . TGTGCTAGTGCCCACCCGGAGGGAACTTTCACAGATACGCAGTATTTT CASAHPEGTFTDTQYF
. TRBJ2-1 TRBV25-1 . TGTGCCAGCAGTGCGGAGGGGGCTCGTGAGCAGTTCTTC CASSAEGAREQFF
few TRBJ2-2 TRBV2 . TGTGCCAGCAGTGATCGTCGCGCGACCGGGGAGCTGTTTTTT CASSDRRATGELFF
many TRBJ2-2 TRBV7-2 TRBD1 TGTGCCAGCAGCTCCCTAGGGGACAGGGGTGTCACCGGGGAGCTGTTTTTT CASSSLGDRGVTGELFF
many TRBJ1-1 TRBV6-4 . TGTGCCAGCAGTGACGGCCCAGGGACCACTGAAGCTTTCTTT CASSDGPGTTEAFF
. TRBJ1-2 TRBV27 TRBD1 TGTGCCAGCAGTTTATCTAGTGAACAGGGGGCATTTATCTATGGCTACACCTTC CASSLSSEQGAFIYGYTF
few TRBJ2-7 TRBV15 . TGTGCCACCAGCAGAGACCTTCAGTTGATTTCGAGCTCCTACGAGCAGTACTTC CATSRDLQLISSSYEQYF
. TRBJ2-6 TRBV15 TRBD1 TGTGCCACCAGCAGAGATGTCGGGACAGGGGCCTCTGGGGCCAACGTCCTGACTTTC CATSRDVGTGASGANVLTF
many TRBJ2-1 TRBV4-3 . TGCGCCAGCAGCGCCGACCGGGGTGCCTACAATGAGCAGTTCTTC CASSADRGAYNEQFF
many TRBJ1-1 TRBV7-3 . TGTGCCAGCAGCCTGGATCCGGGACAGAACACTGAAGCTTTCTTT CASSLDPGQNTEAFF
. TRBJ2-1 TRBV28 TRBD2 TGTGCCAGCAGTTTCCCTAGCGGGGGGGGGAGCTCCTACAATGAGCAGTTCTTC CASSFPSGGGSSYNEQFF
many TRBJ2-3 TRBV7-8 TRBD2 TGTGCCAGCAGCTTAGTGCTAGCGGGGGGGCCAGATACGCAGTATTTT CASSLVLAGGPDTQYF
. TRBJ1-1 TRBV2 . TGTGCCAGCAGTGAGTTATACAGGGAGGCTTTCTTT CASSELYREAFF
many TRBJ2-7 TRBV14 . TGTGCCAGCAGCCAAGCGATAACAGGGGAGGAGTACTTC CASSQAITGEEYF
. TRBJ1-1 TRBV4-3 . TGCGCCAGCAGGCGCCAAGGGGTCGTGAACACTGCAGCTTTCTTT CASRRQGVVNTAAFF
many TRBJ2-7 TRBV7-2 . TGTGCCAGCAGCTTAGGGTGGGCCGAGCAGTACTTC CASSLGWAEQYF
. TRBJ2-7 TRBV2 TRBD1 TGTGCCAGCAGTGAAGATCTAGGGACAGTGGACGAGCAGTACTTC CASSEDLGTVDEQYF
many TRBJ1-1 TRBV28 . TGTGCCAGCAGCCTAGGGGAGGACACTGAAGCTTTCTTT CASSLGEDTEAFF
. TRBJ1-5 TRBV19 . TGTGCCGTATCGTCCGGAGGGCATCAGCCCCAGCATTTT CAVSSGGHQPQHF
. TRBJ2-7 TRBV10-2 . TGCGCCAGCATGGGTCTGAACGAACTATACGAGCAGTACTTC CASMGLNELYEQYF
. TRBJ2-5 TRBV7-9 . TGTGCCAGCAGTCCTCAGTTGGGAAGCGAAAAAGAGACCCAGTACTTC CASSPQLGSEKETQYF